This T cell receptor (beta chain) was sequenced during a study of blood T cell repertoires in COVID-19. In the study overall: T cells, B-cell-depleted T cells, or PBMCs provided the cDNA or gDNA that served as material.

Authors' analysis steps: Reference gene primer amplification gave estimated nucleated cell counts. This table comes from immunoSEQ multiplex PCR, and its TCRdb copy is limited to in-frame clones, with some not included. V and J calls and clone size are as listed in that table; D and trimming were resolved from the DNA. This sample has 250,000 or so clones, with 70% to 90% found just once. Across about two dozen US areas, participants ranged in age from roughly 18 to 89 years. Material for sequencing was PBMCs or T cells enriched from blood (not recorded which). This clonotype originated in a woman in her 30s with acute COVID-19.

This chain's CDR3 is CASSQGLAIYTGELFF. The CDR3 DNA follows: TGTGCCAGCAGCCAGGGACTAGCGATATACACCGGGGAGCTGTTTTTT. The genes are TRBV7-2 and TRBJ2-2; 10 bases map to TRBD2. J was trimmed by 3 bases and V by 5 bases; bases with no gene match: 6. The CDR3 sequence is 16 residues long. Germline CDR1 SGHTA, CDR2 FQGNSA.